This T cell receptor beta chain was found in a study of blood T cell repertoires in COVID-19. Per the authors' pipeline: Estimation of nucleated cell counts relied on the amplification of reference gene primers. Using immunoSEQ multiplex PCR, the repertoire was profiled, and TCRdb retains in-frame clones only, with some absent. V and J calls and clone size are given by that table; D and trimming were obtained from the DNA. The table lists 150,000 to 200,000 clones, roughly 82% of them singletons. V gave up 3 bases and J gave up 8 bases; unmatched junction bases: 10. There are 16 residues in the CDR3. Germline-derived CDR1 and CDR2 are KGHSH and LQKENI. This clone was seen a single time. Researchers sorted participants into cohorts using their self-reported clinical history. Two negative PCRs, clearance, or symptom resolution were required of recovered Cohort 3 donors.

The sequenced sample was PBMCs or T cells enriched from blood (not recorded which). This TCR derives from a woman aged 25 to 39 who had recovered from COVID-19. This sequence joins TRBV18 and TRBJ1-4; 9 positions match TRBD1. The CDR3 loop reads CASSPPQGQGQEKLFF. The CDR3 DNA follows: TGTGCCAGCTCACCTCCTCAAGGACAGGGGCAGGAAAAACTGTTTTTT.